What follows are 11 T cell receptor beta chains derived from one specimen sequenced in a study of cytomegalovirus exposure and HLA in healthy donors. Measured with immunoSEQ multiplex PCR; TCRdb has only the in-frame clones, and not every one. Of around 250,000 clones listed, 90% are singletons. Sequencing input: PBMCs. The source is a young woman in good health and CMV-seronegative.

The V call is TRBV7-2, the J call TRBJ2-2; 7 bases are a match to TRBD1. CDR1 SGHTA and CDR2 FQGNSA come from the germline V gene. The CDR3 loop spans 17 amino acids. The ends lost 5 bases at V and 3 bases at J; junction bases unmatched: 12. DNA of the CDR3: TGTGCCAGCAGCCCCCAACTCACAGGGGCGCACACCGGGGAGCTGTTTTTT. It encodes CASSPQLTGAHTGELFF.

This rearrangement joins TRBV7-3 to TRBJ2-3; perhaps TRBD2 as D (5 bases). CDR1 and CDR2 (germline): SGHTA, FQGTGA. This CDR3 spans 15 amino acids. Between the trimmed V and J ends, which lost 3 bases and 4 bases, there was a span of 14 bases. The CDR3 sequence: CASSFGGESADTQYF. The CDR3 region has the DNA TGTGCCAGCAGCTTTGGTGGGGAGAGTGCAGATACGCAGTATTTT.

V gene TRBV19 combines with J gene TRBJ1-2, with TRBD1 identical over 8 bases. With 3 bases clipped from V and 8 bases from J, the junction kept 5 bases outside the gene matches. CDR3 length: 13 amino acids. CDR1 is LNHDA and CDR2 is SQIVND in the germline V gene (reference sequence). DNA of the CDR3: TGTGCCAGTAGTATGACAGGGGCGCGGGGCTACACCTTC. It is translated as CASSMTGARGYTF.

CDR3 DNA sequence: TGTGCCAGCAGTGAACCCCAGAATGTAAACTCTGGAAACACCATATATTTT. Translated, it gives CASSEPQNVNSGNTIYF. This chain uses TRBV2 with TRBJ1-3; no definite D call. CDR1 and CDR2 from the germline V gene are SNHLY and FYNNEI. With 2 bases removed from V and 0 bases from J, the gap between germline ends came to 14 bases. This CDR3 has 17 amino acids.

This chain uses TRBV5-4 with TRBJ1-1; D is unresolved. Germline lookup yields CDR1 SGHNT and CDR2 YYREEE (reference sequence). CDR3 length: 13 residues. V was shortened by 0 bases and J by 5 bases, with 8 bases between the two germline ends. The CDR3 DNA follows: TGTGCCAGCAGCTTGGGTTCCGGGACTGAAGCTTTCTTT. This codes for CASSLGSGTEAFF.

The chain uses TRBV6-1 and TRBJ2-3; possibly TRBD2 for D (7 bases). Between the trimmed V and J ends, which lost 2 bases and 4 bases, there was a span of 16 bases. Per germline, CDR1 MNHNS and CDR2 SASEGT. This CDR3 has 16 amino acids. The DNA of the CDR3 is TGTGCCAGCAGTGAACCTGTTAGGGGGGGCGCAGATACGCAGTATTTT. Translating gives CASSEPVRGGADTQYF.

This sequence joins TRBV12-5 and TRBJ2-2, with D possibly matching TRBD1 (6 bases). CDR1 and CDR2 (germline): LGHNT, FRNRAP. V lost 6 bases, J lost 5 bases, and 13 bases lay in between. This CDR3 has 14 amino acids. The CDR3 spells CASGVQGPTGELFF. In DNA form, the CDR3 reads TGTGCTAGTGGCGTACAGGGTCCAACCGGGGAGCTGTTTTTT.

The chain couples TRBV25-1 to TRBJ1-3; D remains unclear. V was trimmed by 1 base and J by 0 bases, leaving 10 bases between them. The germline V gene encodes CDR1 MGHDK and CDR2 SYGVNS. This CDR3 has 16 residues. The CDR3 loop is CASSELMGSSGNTIYF. CDR3 DNA: TGTGCCAGCAGTGAATTAATGGGGAGCTCTGGAAACACCATATATTTT.

The chain couples TRBV9 to TRBJ2-3, with TRBD2 as a possible D gene (7 bases). From germline, CDR1 is SGDLS and CDR2 YYNGEE. The germline V and J ends were trimmed by 2 bases and 0 bases, with 13 bases remaining between them. This CDR3 comprises 16 residues. The CDR3 here is CASSVEGGLSTDTQYF. The CDR3 nucleotides are TGTGCCAGCAGCGTGGAGGGGGGGCTAAGCACAGATACGCAGTATTTT.

The chain joins TRBV6-5 to TRBJ2-3, with TRBD1 as a possible D gene (5 bases). This CDR3 comprises 13 residues. CDR1 is MNHEY and CDR2 is SVGAGI in the germline V gene. Trimming took off 8 bases at V and 2 bases at J, with 11 bases between the two ends. CDR3 amino acids: CASLSGATDTQYF. Written as DNA, the CDR3 is TGTGCCAGCTTGAGTGGGGCCACAGATACGCAGTATTTT.

The chain employs TRBV5-6 and TRBJ1-2; 9 bases are a match to TRBD1. Trimming at V came to 2 bases and at J to 5 bases, leaving 10 bases not matched to a gene. Germline lookup yields CDR1 SGHDT and CDR2 YYEEEE. This CDR3 comprises 16 residues. CDR3 residues: CASSFGTGWGSYGYTF. The CDR3 DNA reads as TGTGCCAGCAGCTTTGGGACAGGGTGGGGCAGTTATGGCTACACCTTC.